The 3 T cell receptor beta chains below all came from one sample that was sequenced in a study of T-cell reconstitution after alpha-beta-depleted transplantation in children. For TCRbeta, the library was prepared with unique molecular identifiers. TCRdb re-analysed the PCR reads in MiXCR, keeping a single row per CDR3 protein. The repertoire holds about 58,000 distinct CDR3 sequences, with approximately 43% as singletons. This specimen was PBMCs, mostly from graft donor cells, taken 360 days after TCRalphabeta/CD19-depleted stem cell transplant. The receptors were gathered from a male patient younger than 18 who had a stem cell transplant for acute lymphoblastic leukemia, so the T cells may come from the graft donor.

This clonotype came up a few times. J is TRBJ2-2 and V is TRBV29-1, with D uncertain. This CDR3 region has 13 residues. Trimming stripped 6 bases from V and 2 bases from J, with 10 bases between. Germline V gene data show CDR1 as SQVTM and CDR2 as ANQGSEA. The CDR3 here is CSVRTTNTGELFF. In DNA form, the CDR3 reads TGCAGCGTGCGGACCACCAACACCGGGGAGCTGTTTTTT.

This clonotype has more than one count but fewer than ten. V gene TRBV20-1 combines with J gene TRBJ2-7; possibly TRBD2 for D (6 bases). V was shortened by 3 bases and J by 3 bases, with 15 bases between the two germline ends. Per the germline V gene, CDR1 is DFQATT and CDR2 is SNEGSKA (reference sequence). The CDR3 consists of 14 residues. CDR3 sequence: CSASPSSGGYEQYF. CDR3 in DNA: TGCAGTGCTAGTCCCTCCTCCGGGGGCTACGAGCAGTACTTC.

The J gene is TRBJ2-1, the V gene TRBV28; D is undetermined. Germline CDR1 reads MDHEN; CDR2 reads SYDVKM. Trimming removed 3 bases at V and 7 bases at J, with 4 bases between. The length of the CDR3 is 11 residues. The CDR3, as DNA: TGTGCCAGCAGTTTCTGGAATGAGCAGTTCTTC. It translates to CASSFWNEQFF.